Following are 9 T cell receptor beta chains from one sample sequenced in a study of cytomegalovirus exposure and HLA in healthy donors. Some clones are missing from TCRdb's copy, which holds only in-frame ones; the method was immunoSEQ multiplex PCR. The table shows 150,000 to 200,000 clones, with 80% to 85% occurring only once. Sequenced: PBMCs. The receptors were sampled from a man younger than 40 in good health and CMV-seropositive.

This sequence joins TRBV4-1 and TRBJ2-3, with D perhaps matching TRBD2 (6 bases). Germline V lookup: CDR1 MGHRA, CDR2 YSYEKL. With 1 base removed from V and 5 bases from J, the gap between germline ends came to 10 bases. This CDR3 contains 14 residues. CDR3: CASSQVRGEDTQYF. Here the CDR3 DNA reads TGCGCCAGCAGCCAAGTGCGGGGTGAAGATACGCAGTATTTT.

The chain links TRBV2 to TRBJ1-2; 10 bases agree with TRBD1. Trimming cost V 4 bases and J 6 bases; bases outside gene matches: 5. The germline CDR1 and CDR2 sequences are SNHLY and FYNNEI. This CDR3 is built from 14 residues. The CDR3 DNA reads TGTGCCAGCAGTGGGCTGACAGGGGGCGATGGCTACACCTTC. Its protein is CASSGLTGGDGYTF. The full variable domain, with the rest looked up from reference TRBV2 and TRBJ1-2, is EPEVTQTPSHQVTQMGQEVILRCVPISNHLYFYWYRQILGQKVEFLVSFYNNEISEKSEIFDDQFSVERPDGSNFTLKIRSTKLEDSAMYFCASSGLTGGDGYTFGSGTRLTVV.

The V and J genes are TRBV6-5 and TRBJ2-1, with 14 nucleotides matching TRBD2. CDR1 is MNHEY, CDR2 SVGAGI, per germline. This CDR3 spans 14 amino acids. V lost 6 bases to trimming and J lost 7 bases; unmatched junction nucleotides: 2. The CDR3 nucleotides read TGTGCCAGCAGGGGACTAGCGGGAGTGAATGAGCAGTTCTTC. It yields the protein CASRGLAGVNEQFF.

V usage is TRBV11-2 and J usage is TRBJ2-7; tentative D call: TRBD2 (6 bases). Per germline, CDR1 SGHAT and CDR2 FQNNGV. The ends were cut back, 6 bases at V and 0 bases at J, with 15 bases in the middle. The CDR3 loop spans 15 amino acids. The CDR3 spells CASRGGGDPSYEQYF. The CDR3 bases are TGTGCCAGCAGGGGGGGAGGAGACCCCTCCTACGAGCAGTACTTC.

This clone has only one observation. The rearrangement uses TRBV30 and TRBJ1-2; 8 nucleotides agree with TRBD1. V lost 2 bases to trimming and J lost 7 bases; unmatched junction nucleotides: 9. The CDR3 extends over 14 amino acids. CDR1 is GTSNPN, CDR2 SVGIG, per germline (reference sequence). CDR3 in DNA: TGTGCCTGGAGTAAGAGCAGGACAGGGTCTGGCTACACCTTC. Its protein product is CAWSKSRTGSGYTF.

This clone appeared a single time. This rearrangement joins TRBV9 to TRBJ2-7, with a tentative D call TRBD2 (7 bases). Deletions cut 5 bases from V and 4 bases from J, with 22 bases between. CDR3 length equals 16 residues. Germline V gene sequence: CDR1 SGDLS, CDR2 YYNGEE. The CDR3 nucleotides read TGTGCCAGCAGTCCGCCAGCCGGCGGGGGCCGGTACGAGCAGTACTTC. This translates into CASSPPAGGGRYEQYF. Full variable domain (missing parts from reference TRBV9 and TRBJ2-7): DSGVTQTPKHLITATGQRVTLRCSPRSGDLSVYWYQQSLDQGLQFLIQYYNGEERAKGNILERFSAQQFPDLHSELNLSSLELGDSALYFCASSPPAGGGRYEQYFGPGTRLTVT.

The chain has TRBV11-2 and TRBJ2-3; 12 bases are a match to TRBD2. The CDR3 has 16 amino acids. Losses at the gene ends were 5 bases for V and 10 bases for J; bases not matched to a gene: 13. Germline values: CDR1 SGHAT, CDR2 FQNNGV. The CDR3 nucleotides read TGTGCCAGCAGCAGGAGGGGACTAGCGGGTCCCAGTGCGCAGTATTTT. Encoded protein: CASSRRGLAGPSAQYF.

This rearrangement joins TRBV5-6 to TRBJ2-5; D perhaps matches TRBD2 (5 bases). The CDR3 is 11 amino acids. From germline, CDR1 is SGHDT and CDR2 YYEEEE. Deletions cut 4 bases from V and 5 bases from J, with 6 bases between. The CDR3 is CASSGSETQYF. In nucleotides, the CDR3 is TGTGCCAGCAGCGGGAGCGAGACCCAGTACTTC.

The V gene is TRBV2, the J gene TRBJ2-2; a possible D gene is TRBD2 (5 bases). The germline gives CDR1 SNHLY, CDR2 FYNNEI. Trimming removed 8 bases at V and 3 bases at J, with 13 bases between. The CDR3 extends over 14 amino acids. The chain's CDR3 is CASGGAADTGELFF. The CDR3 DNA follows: TGTGCCAGCGGAGGCGCCGCGGACACCGGGGAGCTGTTTTTT.